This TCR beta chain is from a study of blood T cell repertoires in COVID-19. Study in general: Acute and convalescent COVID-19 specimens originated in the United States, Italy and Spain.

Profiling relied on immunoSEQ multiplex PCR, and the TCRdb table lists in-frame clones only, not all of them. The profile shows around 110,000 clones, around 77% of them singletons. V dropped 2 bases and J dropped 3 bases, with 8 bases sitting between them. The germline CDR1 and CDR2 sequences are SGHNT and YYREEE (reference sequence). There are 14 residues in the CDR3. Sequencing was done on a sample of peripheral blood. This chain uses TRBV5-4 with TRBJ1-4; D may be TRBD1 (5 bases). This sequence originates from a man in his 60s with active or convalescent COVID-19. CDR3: CASSFQGANEKLFF. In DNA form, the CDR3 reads TGTGCCAGCAGCTTTCAAGGGGCTAATGAAAAACTGTTTTTT.